Below are 20 T cell receptor beta chains sequenced from a single sample in a study of tumor-infiltrating lymphocytes in localized non-small cell lung cancer. The repertoire was sequenced with immunoSEQ multiplex PCR; TCRdb's copy has only in-frame clones and lacks some. The sample has thousands of clones; roughly 80% are singletons. Sequenced material: uninvolved lung tissue not adjacent to the tumor. The receptors were gathered from a human donor with non-small cell lung cancer.

The V and J genes are TRBV6-1 and TRBJ2-1; 10 bases line up with TRBD2. V was clipped by 1 base and J by 15 bases; unmatched bases: 6. Germline CDR1 reads MNHNS; CDR2 reads SASEGT. The CDR3 spans 13 residues. CDR3 sequence (DNA): TGTGCCAGCAGTGAAGGAGCGGGAGGGAATCGGTTCTTC. Its translation: CASSEGAGGNRFF.

The gene calls are TRBV6-5 and TRBJ1-2, with 9 positions matching TRBD1. The CDR3 consists of 14 residues. The trim removed 6 bases at V and 4 bases at J, leaving 6 bases unmatched. Per the germline V gene, CDR1 is MNHEY and CDR2 is SVGAGI. The CDR3 nucleotides read TGTGCCAGCAGACGCGGGACAGGGATCTATGGCTACACCTTC. Amino acids: CASRRGTGIYGYTF.

This sequence joins TRBV6-5 and TRBJ2-5; 11 nucleotides align to TRBD2. The CDR3 consists of 14 residues. V lost 6 bases, J lost 4 bases, and 4 bases stayed unmatched. The germline V gene has CDR1 MNHEY and CDR2 SVGAGI. CDR3 amino acids: CASSRLAGTETQYF. Here the CDR3 DNA reads TGTGCCAGCAGCAGACTAGCGGGAACAGAGACCCAGTACTTC.

This clone is a singleton in its sample. The chain employs TRBV15 and TRBJ1-2; weak D call: TRBD1 (5 bases). The CDR3 is 12 amino acids. Looked up from germline, CDR1 is LNHNV and CDR2 is YYDKDF (reference sequence). Trimming left V 5 bases short and J 11 bases short, with 15 bases between. CDR3 amino acids: CATSRGIGSYTF. DNA for the CDR3: TGTGCCACCAGCCGGGGGATTGGAAGTTACACCTTC.

The chain carries TRBV19 and TRBJ1-1; D possibly corresponds to TRBD1 (6 bases). V was clipped by 1 base and J by 5 bases, with 11 bases between them. This CDR3 has 14 residues. In germline, CDR1 is LNHDA, CDR2 SQIVND (reference sequence). CDR3 region: CASSIGGGPTEAFF. CDR3 sequence (DNA): TGTGCCAGTAGTATAGGCGGGGGGCCTACTGAAGCTTTCTTT.

The rearrangement joins TRBV27 to TRBJ2-1; 8 bases line up with TRBD2. The CDR3 runs 16 residues. Trimming at V came to 2 bases and at J to 5 bases, leaving 8 bases not matched to a gene. CDR1 is MNHEY, CDR2 SMNVEV, per germline (reference sequence). DNA for the CDR3: TGTGCCAGCAGTTTAACAGCGGGAGATGGTAACAATGAGCAGTTCTTC. As protein: CASSLTAGDGNNEQFF.

The rearrangement links TRBV23-1 to TRBJ1-3, with D hard to call. TRBV23-1 is identified as an open reading frame with a role that is uncertain. This CDR3 has 19 residues. V lost 0 bases and J 2 bases, leaving 20 bases between the germline ends. CDR3 region: CASSQSVQVGGNTGNTIYF. The CDR3 DNA sequence: TGCGCCAGCAGTCAATCAGTTCAGGTCGGCGGCAATACTGGAAACACCATATATTTT.

CDR3 sequence (DNA): TGTGCCAGCAGCCAGGATGAGAACACTGAAGCTTTCTTT. Protein product: CASSQDENTEAFF. V and J are TRBV14 and TRBJ1-1; D remains unclear. The CDR3 runs to 13 residues. Looked up from germline, CDR1 is SGHDN and CDR2 is FVKESK. V lost 3 bases, J lost 1 base, and 6 bases lay in between.

This clone was counted between two and nine times. CDR3 in amino acids: CASSLATGGLVGEKLFF. CDR3 coding DNA: TGTGCCAGCAGCTTGGCGACAGGGGGATTAGTAGGTGAAAAACTGTTTTTT. The gene calls are TRBV5-5 and TRBJ1-4; TRBD1 matches at 9 bases. V was pared by 0 bases and J by 7 bases, with 10 bases of the junction left unmatched. The CDR3 is 17 amino acids. Germline CDR1 reads SGHKS; CDR2 reads YYEKEE (reference sequence). Variable domain in full (rest from reference TRBV5-5 and TRBJ1-4): DAGVTQSPTHLIKTRGQQVTLRCSPISGHKSVSWYQQVLGQGPQFIFQYYEKEERGRGNFPDRFSARQFPNYSSELNVNALLLGDSALYLCASSLATGGLVGEKLFFGSGTQLSVL.

The gene calls are TRBV6-1 and TRBJ2-3; no reliable D call. The CDR3 is 16 residues long. V dropped 3 bases and J dropped 0 bases, with 13 bases sitting between them. Germline V CDR1 and CDR2: MNHNS, SASEGT. The CDR3 coding sequence is TGTGCCAGCAGTGAGGCAGCGTCTTCTAGCACAGATACGCAGTATTTT. It specifies CASSEAASSSTDTQYF.

A few counts support this clone. This rearrangement joins TRBV5-1 to TRBJ1-1; the match to TRBD1 covers 8 bases. Germline CDR1 reads SGHRS; CDR2 reads YFSETQ. The CDR3 consists of 16 residues. The trim removed 4 bases at V and 0 bases at J, leaving 8 bases unmatched. CDR3 sequence reads: CASSRTGSFMNTEAFF. The CDR3 DNA follows: TGCGCCAGCAGCAGGACAGGGTCCTTTATGAACACTGAAGCTTTCTTT.

This chain joins TRBV10-2 and TRBJ2-2; no reliable D call. CDR1 is WSHSY, CDR2 SAAADI, per germline. Between the trimmed V and J ends, which lost 3 bases and 6 bases, there was a span of 5 bases. The CDR3 has 12 amino acids. The CDR3 bases are TGCGCCAGCAGTGACGGGCCCGGGGAGCTGTTTTTT. Its translation: CASSDGPGELFF.

V usage is TRBV5-1 and J usage is TRBJ1-2, with D hard to call. Trimming stripped 0 bases from V and 5 bases from J, with 11 bases between. Germline V gives CDR1 SGHRS, CDR2 YFSETQ. The CDR3 spans 14 residues. The CDR3 is CASSLESVAYGYTF. For the CDR3, the DNA is TGCGCCAGCAGCTTGGAGAGCGTCGCTTATGGCTACACCTTC.

This chain joins TRBV11-3 and TRBJ2-3; D is unresolved. The CDR3 covers 14 residues. Germline V gives CDR1 SGHNT, CDR2 YENEEA. Trimming pared 1 base from V and 0 bases from J, leaving 5 bases between. CDR3 in amino acids: CASSLGASTDTQYF. The CDR3 DNA follows: TGTGCCAGCAGCTTAGGGGCTAGCACAGATACGCAGTATTTT. The complete variable domain, with remaining parts taken from reference TRBV11-3 and TRBJ2-3, reads EAGVVQSPRYKIIEKKQPVAFWCNPISGHNTLYWYLQNLGQGPELLIRYENEEAVDDSQLPKDRFSAERLKGVDSTLKIQPAELGDSAVYLCASSLGASTDTQYFGPGTRLTVL.

V usage is TRBV5-4 and J usage is TRBJ2-5; 7 bases fit TRBD2. There are 15 residues in the CDR3. V trimming: 4 bases; J trimming: 1 base; junction bases outside the gene matches: 7. Germline loops: CDR1 SGHNT, CDR2 YYREEE (reference sequence). DNA of the CDR3: TGTGCCAGCAGCCCCCCGGCTAGCGGCCAAGAGACCCAGTACTTC. Its translation is CASSPPASGQETQYF.

V gene TRBV6-6 combines with J gene TRBJ1-2; a possible D gene is TRBD1 (6 bases). Looked up from germline, CDR1 is MNHNY and CDR2 is SVGAGI (reference sequence). The CDR3 consists of 10 residues. Deletions cut 8 bases from V and 9 bases from J, with 10 bases between. The CDR3 DNA reads TGTGCCAGCCTGGGGGACAGCTACACCTTC. Its protein product is CASLGDSYTF.

This clone was seen a single time. V and J are TRBV30 and TRBJ1-1; D is unresolved. The CDR3 loop spans 13 amino acids. With 0 bases removed from V and 3 bases from J, the gap between germline ends came to 8 bases. Germline V gene sequence: CDR1 GTSNPN, CDR2 SVGIG (reference sequence). This CDR3 is CAWSVPVYTEAFF. The DNA of the CDR3 is TGTGCCTGGAGTGTACCTGTGTACACTGAAGCTTTCTTT. Combining the CDR3 with reference TRBV30 and TRBJ1-1 gives the whole variable domain SQTIHQWPATLVQPVGSPLSLECTVEGTSNPNLYWYRQAAGRGLQLLFYSVGIGQISSEVPQNLSASRPQDRQFILSSKKLLLSDSGFYLCAWSVPVYTEAFFGQGTRLTVV.

This clone was seen more than once but under ten times. The CDR3 DNA reads TGCGCCAGCAGCTCCAATGGAATCGCGAACACCGGGGAGCTGTTTTTT. It encodes CASSSNGIANTGELFF. The chain uses TRBV5-1 and TRBJ2-2; no clear D gene. The germline gives CDR1 SGHRS, CDR2 YFSETQ. Deletions cut 3 bases from V and 0 bases from J, with 12 bases between. The CDR3 length is 16 residues.

This chain links TRBV2 with TRBJ1-2; 7 bases are a match to TRBD1. This CDR3 is built from 12 residues. The J segment lost 7 bases and the V segment lost 8 bases, leaving 7 bases of the junction unmatched. The germline gives CDR1 SNHLY, CDR2 FYNNEI. CDR3: CASDRERSGYTF. As DNA, the CDR3 is TGTGCCAGCGACAGGGAAAGGAGTGGCTACACCTTC.

This clone occurred a few times. The gene calls are TRBV4-2 and TRBJ1-2; perhaps TRBD1 as D (6 bases). The germline V and J ends were trimmed by 4 bases and 5 bases, with 17 bases remaining between them. The CDR3 has 15 residues. The germline V gene encodes CDR1 LGHNA and CDR2 YNFKEQ. CDR3 protein: CASSPSKGGVYGYTF. In DNA form, the CDR3 reads TGTGCCAGCAGCCCTAGTAAGGGGGGTGTATATGGCTACACCTTC.